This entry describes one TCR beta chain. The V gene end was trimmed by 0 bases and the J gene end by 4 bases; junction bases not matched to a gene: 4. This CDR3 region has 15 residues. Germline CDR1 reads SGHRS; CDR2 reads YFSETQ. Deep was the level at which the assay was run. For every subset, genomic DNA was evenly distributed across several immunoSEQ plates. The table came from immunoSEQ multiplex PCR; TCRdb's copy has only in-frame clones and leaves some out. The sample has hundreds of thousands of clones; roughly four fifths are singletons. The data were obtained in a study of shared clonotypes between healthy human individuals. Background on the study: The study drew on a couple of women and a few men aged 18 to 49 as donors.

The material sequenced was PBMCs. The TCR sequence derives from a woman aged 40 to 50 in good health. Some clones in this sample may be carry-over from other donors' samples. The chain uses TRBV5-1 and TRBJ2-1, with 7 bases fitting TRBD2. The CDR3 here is CASSLGGREYNEQFF. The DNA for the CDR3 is TGCGCCAGCAGCTTGGGCGGGAGAGAATACAATGAGCAGTTCTTC.